What follows are 31 T cell receptor beta chains derived from one specimen sequenced in a study of blood T cell repertoires in COVID-19. This table comes from immunoSEQ multiplex PCR, and its TCRdb copy is limited to in-frame clones, with some not included. The table has 250,000 to 300,000 clones, roughly 90% seen once; the top ten hold 11%. Specimen: peripheral blood. The source is a woman in her thirties with COVID-19, enrolled during active disease.

The chain employs TRBV7-2 and TRBJ2-1; D is possibly TRBD2 (6 bases). The germline gives CDR1 SGHTA, CDR2 FQGNSA. The CDR3 contains 13 residues. Trimming cost V 1 base and J 9 bases, with 10 bases left between them. CDR3 DNA: TGTGCCAGCAGCTTAGGGCACGGGAGTGAGCAGTTCTTC. It translates to CASSLGHGSEQFF. Looking up the rest from reference TRBV7-2 and TRBJ2-1 gives the full variable domain: GAGVSQSPSNKVTEKGKDVELRCDPISGHTALYWYRQSLGQGLEFLIYFQGNSAPDKSGLPSDRFSAERTGGSVSTLTIQRTQQEDSAVYLCASSLGHGSEQFFGPGTRLTVL.

V is TRBV29-1 and J is TRBJ2-2; 10 bases match TRBD1. This CDR3 has 16 amino acids. With V trimmed by 0 bases and J by 2 bases, 3 bases remained unmatched. The germline gives CDR1 SQVTM, CDR2 ANQGSEA. The CDR3 coding sequence is TGCAGCGTTGAAGATGGGGACAGGGGAAACACCGGGGAGCTGTTTTTT. It yields the protein CSVEDGDRGNTGELFF.

The chain joins TRBV28 to TRBJ2-1; D is unclear. Germline V gene sequence: CDR1 MDHEN, CDR2 SYDVKM. The CDR3 sequence is 16 residues long. With 2 bases removed from V and 4 bases from J, the gap between germline ends came to 15 bases. The DNA of the CDR3 is TGTGCCAGCAGTTTAGGGTCGAGTGGAGCGTACAATGAGCAGTTCTTC. Translation: CASSLGSSGAYNEQFF.

This sequence joins TRBV4-2 and TRBJ2-2, with TRBD2 matching 8 bases. CDR1 is LGHNA, CDR2 YNFKEQ, per germline. The length of the CDR3 is 18 residues. The trim removed 0 bases at V and 4 bases at J, leaving 10 bases unmatched. DNA for the CDR3: TGTGCCAGCAGCCAAGACCCGGGACTAGGGAGTGTCACCGGGGAGCTGTTTTTT. It translates to CASSQDPGLGSVTGELFF.

The chain employs TRBV5-1 and TRBJ2-5, with a tentative D call TRBD2 (5 bases). The length of the CDR3 is 13 residues. CDR1 and CDR2 from the germline V gene are SGHRS and YFSETQ. The V end was cut by 1 base, the J end by 4 bases, with 8 bases between. This CDR3 is CASSLTRPETQYF. The CDR3 bases are TGCGCCAGCAGCTTGACTAGACCAGAGACCCAGTACTTC.

This chain uses TRBV4-3 with TRBJ2-4; a weak D match, TRBD1 (5 bases). V lost 1 base, J lost 0 bases, and 10 bases lay in between. The CDR3 has 16 amino acids. Germline V lookup: CDR1 LGHNA, CDR2 YSLEER. The CDR3 DNA sequence: TGCGCCAGCAGCCAAGGGGGCAGCCTAGCCAAAAACATTCAGTACTTC. Protein sequence: CASSQGGSLAKNIQYF.

The chain uses TRBV28 and TRBJ1-5; 12 bases match TRBD1. This CDR3 is built from 16 residues. Germline V lookup: CDR1 MDHEN, CDR2 SYDVKM. V trimming: 2 bases; J trimming: 6 bases; junction bases outside the gene matches: 5. CDR3 DNA: TGTGCCAGCAGTTTAACAGGGACAGGGGGCCCTCAGCCCCAGCATTTT. Translation: CASSLTGTGGPQPQHF. Using reference TRBV28 and TRBJ1-5 for the parts outside the CDR3, the full variable domain is DVKVTQSSRYLVKRTGEKVFLECVQDMDHENMFWYRQDPGLGLRLIYFSYDVKMKEKGDIPEGYSVSREKKERFSLILESASTNQTSMYLCASSLTGTGGPQPQHFGDGTRLSIL.

CDR3 DNA: TGTGCCAGTTGCCGGGACAGGGGCCACGAGCAGTACTTC. Its protein product is CASCRDRGHEQYF. V gene TRBV6-5 combines with J gene TRBJ2-7; 10 bases line up with TRBD1. Germline V lookup: CDR1 MNHEY, CDR2 SVGAGI. The CDR3 runs 13 residues. Trimming removed 9 bases from V and 5 bases from J; junction bases left unmatched: 7.

This clone was seen a few times. The chain couples TRBV6-1 to TRBJ2-3; 7 nucleotides line up with TRBD2. V shed 2 bases, J shed 5 bases, and the junction held 7 bases outside the gene matches. The CDR3 extends over 15 amino acids. Germline values: CDR1 MNHNS, CDR2 SASEGT. For the CDR3, the DNA is TGTGCCAGCAGTGAATTGTCGGGAGGAGGAGATACGCAGTATTTT. This encodes CASSELSGGGDTQYF.

The chain has TRBV5-8 and TRBJ2-1, with 11 bases matching TRBD2. The CDR3 contains 15 residues. Losses at the gene ends were 1 base for V and 8 bases for J; bases not matched to a gene: 5. Germline V CDR1 and CDR2: SGHTS, YDEGEE. Here the CDR3 DNA reads TGTGCCAGCAGCTTGAGGCTAGCGGGAGGAGATGAGCAGTTCTTC. Amino acid sequence: CASSLRLAGGDEQFF.

The V and J genes are TRBV5-6 and TRBJ1-2; perhaps TRBD1 as D (5 bases). Per germline, CDR1 SGHDT and CDR2 YYEEEE. The ends were cut back, 0 bases at V and 8 bases at J, with 11 bases in the middle. The CDR3 is 13 residues long. The CDR3 DNA is TGTGCCAGCAGCTTGGCAGGGCTAGAGGGCTACACCTTC. This gives the protein CASSLAGLEGYTF.

The chain links TRBV7-9 to TRBJ1-2, with 10 bases fitting TRBD1. The J segment lost 4 bases and the V segment lost 4 bases, leaving 6 bases of the junction unmatched. The germline V gene encodes CDR1 SEHNR and CDR2 FQNEAQ (reference sequence). This CDR3 is 15 amino acids long. CDR3 coding DNA: TGTGCCAGCAGCTCCCGGGACAGGGGAAGCTATGGCTACACCTTC. Protein product: CASSSRDRGSYGYTF.

The V gene is TRBV9, the J gene TRBJ2-7; weak D call: TRBD1 (6 bases). CDR3 length: 14 amino acids. CDR1 is SGDLS and CDR2 is YYNGEE in the germline V gene. The V gene lost 4 bases and the J gene lost 3 bases, with 14 bases spanning the gap. The CDR3 loop is CASSPDRGSYEQYF. The CDR3 nucleotides read TGTGCCAGCAGCCCGGACAGAGGGAGCTACGAGCAGTACTTC. Together with reference TRBV9 and TRBJ2-7, the CDR3 gives the full variable domain: DSGVTQTPKHLITATGQRVTLRCSPRSGDLSVYWYQQSLDQGLQFLIQYYNGEERAKGNILERFSAQQFPDLHSELNLSSLELGDSALYFCASSPDRGSYEQYFGPGTRLTVT.

The V call is TRBV27, the J call TRBJ2-2; 10 bases are shared with TRBD1. This CDR3 has 16 amino acids. V lost 5 bases to trimming and J lost 7 bases; unmatched junction nucleotides: 10. Per germline, CDR1 MNHEY and CDR2 SMNVEV (reference sequence). The CDR3 spells CASSHLGQGRNGELFF. The CDR3 coding sequence is TGTGCCAGCAGTCATCTGGGACAGGGGCGGAACGGGGAGCTGTTTTTT.

This clone was seen more than once but under ten times. The chain uses TRBV6-5 and TRBJ1-1; D may be TRBD1 (6 bases). Looked up from germline, CDR1 is MNHEY and CDR2 is SVGAGI. Trimming shortened V by 6 bases and J by 3 bases, and 11 bases separated the two germline ends. The CDR3 is 13 residues long. The CDR3 bases are TGTGCCAGCAGCGTGGACAGTTACACTGAAGCTTTCTTT. Protein sequence: CASSVDSYTEAFF.

The chain joins TRBV6-6 to TRBJ1-3, with 8 bases aligning to TRBD1. CDR1 is MNHNY and CDR2 is SVGAGI in the germline V gene (reference sequence). The CDR3 has 16 amino acids. The V gene end was trimmed by 2 bases and the J gene end by 3 bases; junction bases not matched to a gene: 6. The CDR3 coding sequence is TGTGCCAGCAGTTACCCCCCGACAGGGGATGGAAACACCATATATTTT. This gives the protein CASSYPPTGDGNTIYF.

There are a few counts of this clone. The chain recombines TRBV12-1 with TRBJ2-5; TRBD2, the table's D call, was not compared with the DNA. TRBV12-1 is tagged as a pseudogene. The CDR3 sequence is 15 residues long. In DNA form, the CDR3 reads TGTGCCAGCAGCACCAGACTAGCGGGTGGGGAGACCCAGTACTTC. Translation gives CASSTRLAGGETQYF.

This rearrangement joins TRBV7-9 to TRBJ2-5, with D possibly being TRBD1 (5 bases). Trimming took off 1 base at V and 4 bases at J, with 13 bases between the two ends. CDR3 length: 15 amino acids. Germline V gene sequence: CDR1 SEHNR, CDR2 FQNEAQ (reference sequence). In DNA form, the CDR3 reads TGTGCCAGCAGCTTAGAAGGGTATAGGGGAGAGACCCAGTACTTC. Translation gives CASSLEGYRGETQYF.

This clone has a single count. V usage is TRBV6-5 and J usage is TRBJ1-1, with TRBD1 as a possible D gene (6 bases). Germline CDR1 MNHEY, CDR2 SVGAGI. Trimming pared 0 bases from V and 6 bases from J, leaving 11 bases between. The CDR3 spans 14 residues. CDR3 in DNA: TGTGCCAGCAGTTACTCACAGGGATACGCTGAAGCTTTCTTT. Translating it yields CASSYSQGYAEAFF.

The chain recombines TRBV2 with TRBJ1-4; TRBD1 matches 8 bases. In germline, CDR1 is SNHLY, CDR2 FYNNEI. The CDR3 extends over 14 amino acids. Trimming removed 8 bases from V and 5 bases from J; junction bases left unmatched: 7. CDR3 DNA sequence: TGTGCCAGCGGACAACAGGGGGAGAATGAAAAACTGTTTTTT. Protein product: CASGQQGENEKLFF. Variable domain in full (rest from reference TRBV2 and TRBJ1-4): EPEVTQTPSHQVTQMGQEVILRCVPISNHLYFYWYRQILGQKVEFLVSFYNNEISEKSEIFDDQFSVERPDGSNFTLKIRSTKLEDSAMYFCASGQQGENEKLFFGSGTQLSVL.

This clone was picked up one time. The sample carries other DNA sequences with the same CDR3. The V call is TRBV6-2 or TRBV6-3, the J call TRBJ2-7, with 8 positions matching TRBD1. J gave up 5 bases and V 0 bases, and 3 bases lay outside the gene matches. The CDR3 is 14 residues long. Looked up from germline, CDR1 is MNHEY and CDR2 is SVGEGT. The CDR3 region has the DNA TGTGCCAGCAGTTACTCGGACAGGGCAGACGAGCAGTACTTC. It translates to CASSYSDRADEQYF.

J is TRBJ2-3 and V is TRBV9, with 8 bases aligning to TRBD1. This CDR3 spans 15 amino acids. The germline V gene has CDR1 SGDLS and CDR2 YYNGEE. J gave up 8 bases and V 4 bases, and 12 bases lay outside the gene matches. The CDR3 region is CASSPRQGYGVTQYF. Here the CDR3 DNA reads TGTGCCAGCAGCCCCCGACAGGGGTACGGGGTTACGCAGTATTTT.

The CDR3 DNA reads as TGTGCTAGTGGTTTGGTACTGGGGCGCGGAACTGAAGCTTTCTTT. It is translated as CASGLVLGRGTEAFF. V gene TRBV12-5 combines with J gene TRBJ1-1; TRBD1 is a possible D gene (5 bases). Germline lookup yields CDR1 LGHNT and CDR2 FRNRAP. V lost 0 bases, J lost 5 bases, and 13 bases lay in between. The CDR3 length is 15 residues.

The chain employs TRBV12-3 or TRBV12-4 and TRBJ1-2; TRBD1 matches at 7 bases. The CDR3 extends over 13 amino acids. V dropped 6 bases and J dropped 3; count of bases not matched to a gene: 4. CDR3 sequence (DNA): TGTGCCAGCAGGCAGACAGGGTACTATGGCTACACCTTC. This gives the protein CASRQTGYYGYTF.

Concerning this clone: The sample carries other DNA sequences with the same CDR3. The chain joins TRBV5-1 to TRBJ2-1; 14 positions agree with TRBD2. Germline loops: CDR1 SGHRS, CDR2 YFSETQ. V lost 4 bases to trimming and J lost 5 bases; unmatched junction nucleotides: 2. The CDR3 spans 15 residues. CDR3 DNA sequence: TGCGCCAGCAGCGGGGGACTAGCGGGAGACAATGAGCAGTTCTTC. Encoded protein: CASSGGLAGDNEQFF.

The chain uses TRBV30 and TRBJ2-1; 7 bases align to TRBD2. J gave up 6 bases and V 0 bases, and 5 bases lay outside the gene matches. Per the germline V gene, CDR1 is GTSNPN and CDR2 is SVGIG (reference sequence). The CDR3 length is 14 residues. For the CDR3, the DNA is TGTGCCTGGAGTGTAGGCGGGAGACCCAATGAGCAGTTCTTC. The encoded protein is CAWSVGGRPNEQFF. The full variable domain, rest sourced from reference TRBV30 and TRBJ2-1, is SQTIHQWPATLVQPVGSPLSLECTVEGTSNPNLYWYRQAAGRGLQLLFYSVGIGQISSEVPQNLSASRPQDRQFILSSKKLLLSDSGFYLCAWSVGGRPNEQFFGPGTRLTVL.

The DNA for the CDR3 is TGTGCCAGCAGAAGGACAGCGGCTCAGTACTTC. It is translated as CASRRTAAQYF. The chain recombines TRBV12-3 or TRBV12-4 with TRBJ2-4, with D possibly being TRBD1 (6 bases). The ends were cut back, 6 bases at V and 12 bases at J, with 12 bases in the middle. The CDR3 totals 11 residues.

This chain connects TRBV7-9 to TRBJ1-1, with 10 bases that match TRBD1. V lost 4 bases, J lost 11 bases, and 7 bases stayed unmatched. The CDR3 has 13 residues. Germline CDR1 SEHNR, CDR2 FQNEAQ (reference sequence). In DNA, the CDR3 is TGTGCCAGCAGCTATGACAGGGGGCTTATGGCTTTCTTT. Translating it yields CASSYDRGLMAFF.

This sequence joins TRBV18 and TRBJ1-1; weak D call: TRBD1 (6 bases). The germline gives CDR1 KGHSH, CDR2 LQKENI. V dropped 3 bases and J dropped 5 bases, with 13 bases sitting between them. The CDR3 contains 14 residues. The CDR3 DNA reads as TGTGCCAGCTCACCGACAGGCCCAGGGACTGAAGCTTTCTTT. Translating it yields CASSPTGPGTEAFF.

The chain is built from TRBV9 and TRBJ2-1; 10 bases are shared with TRBD2. The trim removed 0 bases at V and 0 bases at J, leaving 9 bases unmatched. Germline V gives CDR1 SGDLS, CDR2 YYNGEE. CDR3 length equals 19 residues. The CDR3, as DNA: TGTGCCAGCAGCGTAGATGTGACTAGCGGGCCGGACTCCTACAATGAGCAGTTCTTC. Its protein is CASSVDVTSGPDSYNEQFF.

The genes are TRBV6-5 and TRBJ2-1, with D uncertain. The V gene's germline CDR1 is MNHEY and CDR2 SVGAGI. V lost 10 bases and J lost 8, with 15 bases in between. This CDR3 has 12 residues. For the CDR3, the DNA is TGTGCCACCCTACCGCCGGGTCATGAGCAGTTCTTC. Its protein product is CATLPPGHEQFF.